This T cell receptor beta chain is drawn from a study of shared clonotypes between healthy human individuals. It was CD45RO-negative cells, positively selected for CCR7, that made up naive CD8 cells, with terminally differentiated effector memory CD45RA+ cells excluded. The run depth of the assay was deep. The repertoire was sequenced with immunoSEQ multiplex PCR; TCRdb's copy has only in-frame clones and lacks some. The table lists roughly 1,800,000 clones, over 85% of them singletons. Trimming stripped 2 bases from V and 3 bases from J, with 8 bases between. The length of the CDR3 is 14 residues. Germline loops: CDR1 MDHEN, CDR2 SYDVKM.

The receptor was derived from a man between 18 and 29 years old in good health. Sequenced input: naive CD8+ T cells sorted from blood. V usage is TRBV28 and J usage is TRBJ1-3; no reliable D call. The CDR3 DNA follows: TGTGCCAGCAGTTTACAAGCTAATGGAAACACCATATATTTT. This gives the protein CASSLQANGNTIYF.